This is a list of T cell receptor beta chains from one sample in a study of molecular identifiers for immune sequencing clone quantification. TCRdb fed the PCR reads into MiXCR, producing one record per CDR3 protein. The table records a few hundred thousand distinct CDR3 sequences, around 23% of them present only once. The source material was naive CD8+ T cells from blood, with Jurkat cell RNA spiked in. The receptors derive from a human donor in good health. Some libraries in this study had Jurkat cell RNA spiked in. CDR3s leave out the opening cysteine and the closing phenylalanine or tryptophan. Clone size appears in some rows only: once, few, many, or a class for an expanded clone.

v_gene | abundance | len | CDR3aa
TRBV29-1 | many | 9 | SVDRANGYT
TRBV30 | few | 13 | AWSPGPSYTGELF
TRBV12-3/TRBV12-4 | many | 12 | ASSLGTGDYGYT
TRBV2 | many | 13 | ASSEGQKATDTQY
TRBV20-1 | many | 15 | SARVGTSGSSYNEQF
TRBV2 | - | 14 | ASSGDRGRFDYGYT
TRBV28 | few | 13 | ASSIRQGGNQPQH
TRBV20-1 | many | 16 | SAPGTRKGISYNSPLH
TRBV9 | few | 14 | ASSLAGGPYTGELF
TRBV20-1 | few | 15 | SARGAFGSSYNSPLH
TRBV29-1 | few | 11 | SVQGGAGETQY
TRBV7-2 | - | 14 | ASSLPERDKTYEQY
TRBV27 | - | 12 | ASSLLAGPYERY
TRBV19 | few | 13 | ASQASTRGNQPQH
TRBV29-1 | many | 9 | SVGVNTEAF
TRBV28 | few | 9 | ASTGGGEAF
TRBV28 | - | 13 | ASSFAGGGGEPQY
TRBV4-3 | - | 14 | ASSQDPPSPYREQY
TRBV25-1 | many | 11 | ASSVASYNEQF
TRBV27 | - | 12 | ASSPSRGGYEQC
TRBV19 | once | 14 | ASSIGVWGGNQPQH
TRBV29-1 | many | 14 | SVEELGIGMTYEQY
TRBV2 | - | 13 | ASSTGLAGAYEQY
TRBV7-9 | - | 13 | ASSYGTGARETQN
TRBV5-4 | - | 11 | ASSFMGSSPLH
TRBV29-1 | many | 14 | SAVVDLEQTNEKLF
TRBV7-3 | - | 15 | ASSLGGRLDFVSPLH
TRBV14 | - | 16 | ASSLRRVAGGRTDTQY
TRBV7-8 | many | 15 | ASSTRPLGVSGNTIY
TRBV7-9 | many | 10 | ASSPSDQPQH
TRBV5-1 | few | 13 | ASSTVGPFAYEQY
TRBV19 | - | 13 | ASSIAGISTDTQY
TRBV7-9 | few | 14 | ASSLAGVTGEAEQF
TRBV4-3 | - | 17 | ASSQDSQREGYGANVLT
TRBV4-1 | - | 15 | ASSQLPGTSSTDTQY
TRBV5-1 | many | 11 | ASSSGQYNEQF
TRBV3-1 | few | 13 | ASSQDPGGNQPQH
TRBV6-5 | few | 11 | AVSGGASLEQF
TRBV7-9 | - | 15 | ASSPLFGTRTTYEQY
TRBV4-3 | many | 14 | ASSQDRAQGAYEQF
TRBV27 | few | 11 | ASSTGLNYGYT
TRBV13 | - | 12 | ASSYSDRGHEQY
TRBV30 | - | 15 | AWSEYPLQTMNTEAF
TRBV2 | many | 15 | ASSEGLAGVTTDTQY
TRBV6-6 | many | 14 | ASSYRDRELYTEAF
TRBV27 | many | 13 | ASSLSAFITDTQY
TRBV7-9 | - | 13 | ASSYLKGMPDTQY
TRBV4-1 | many | 14 | ASSQYQTGTNTEAF